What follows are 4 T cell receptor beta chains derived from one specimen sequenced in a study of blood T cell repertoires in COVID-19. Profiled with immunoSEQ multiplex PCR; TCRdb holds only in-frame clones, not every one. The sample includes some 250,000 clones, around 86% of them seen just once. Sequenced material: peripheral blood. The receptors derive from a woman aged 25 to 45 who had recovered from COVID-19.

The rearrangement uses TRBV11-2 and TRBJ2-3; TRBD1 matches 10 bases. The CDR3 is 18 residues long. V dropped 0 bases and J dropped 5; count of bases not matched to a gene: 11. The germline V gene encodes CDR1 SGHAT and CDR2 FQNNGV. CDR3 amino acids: CASSLETSGTGDLDTQYF. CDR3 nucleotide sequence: TGTGCCAGCAGCTTAGAAACCTCCGGGACAGGGGATTTAGATACGCAGTATTTT.

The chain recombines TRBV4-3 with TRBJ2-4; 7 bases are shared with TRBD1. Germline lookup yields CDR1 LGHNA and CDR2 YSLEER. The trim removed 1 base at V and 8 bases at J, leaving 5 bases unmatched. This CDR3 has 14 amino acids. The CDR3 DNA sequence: TGCGCCAGCAGCCAAGTTCAGGGGGAACACATTCAGTACTTC. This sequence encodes CASSQVQGEHIQYF.

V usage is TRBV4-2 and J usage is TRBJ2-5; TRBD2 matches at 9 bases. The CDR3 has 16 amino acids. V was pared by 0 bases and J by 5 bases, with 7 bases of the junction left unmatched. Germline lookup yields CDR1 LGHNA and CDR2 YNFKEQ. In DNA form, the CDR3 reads TGTGCCAGCAGCCAAGATGGCGCGGGGGGGCAGGAGACCCAGTACTTC. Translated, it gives CASSQDGAGGQETQYF.

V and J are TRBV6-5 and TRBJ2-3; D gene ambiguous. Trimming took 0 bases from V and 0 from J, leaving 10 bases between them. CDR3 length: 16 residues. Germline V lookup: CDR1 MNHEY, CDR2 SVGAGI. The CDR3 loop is CASSYSSYSSTDTQYF. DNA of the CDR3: TGTGCCAGCAGTTACTCGTCGTATTCTAGCACAGATACGCAGTATTTT.